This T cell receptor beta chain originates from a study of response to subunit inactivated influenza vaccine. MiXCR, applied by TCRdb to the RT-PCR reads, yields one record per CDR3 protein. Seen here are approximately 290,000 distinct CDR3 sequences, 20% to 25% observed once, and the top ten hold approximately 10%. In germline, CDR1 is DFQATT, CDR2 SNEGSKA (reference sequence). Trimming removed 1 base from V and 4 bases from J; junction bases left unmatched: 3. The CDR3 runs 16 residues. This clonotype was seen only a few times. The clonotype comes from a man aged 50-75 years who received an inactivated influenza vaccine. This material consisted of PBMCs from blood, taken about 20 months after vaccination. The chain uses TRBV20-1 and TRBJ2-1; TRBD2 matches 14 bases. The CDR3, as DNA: TGCAGTGCTAGAGGGACTAGCGGGAGGCGGTACAATGAGCAGTTCTTC. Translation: CSARGTSGRRYNEQFF.